The clone carrying this T cell receptor (beta chain) appeared many times. Its antigen remains unknown. The data originate from a study of early T cells in non-severe SARS-CoV-2 infection. Study-level background: The sequenced material was bulk RNA from unsorted whole blood, and its chains were unpaired.

Findings and limits, study-wide: There was a bias toward anti-spike CD8 responses in VDJdb matching, which missed private and CD4 specificities.

The germline gives CDR1 MDHEN, CDR2 SYDVKM. Trimming left V 5 bases short and J 8 bases short, with 24 bases between. The CDR3 spans 16 residues. TCRdb ran MiXCR on the 5' RACE reads and lists one entry per CDR3 protein. The sample holds more than 55,000 distinct CDR3 sequences, 8.5% to 10% seen once. The chain joins TRBV28 to TRBJ1-2, with D tentatively TRBD1 (5 bases). Sequencing input: whole blood. This TCR came from an adult who was a healthcare worker with PCR-confirmed SARS-CoV-2 infection or an uninfected control (not recorded which). CDR3 protein: CASSETTGTPYQGYTF. The CDR3 region has the DNA TGTGCCAGCAGTGAAACAACCGGGACGCCGTACCAAGGCTACACCTTC.